This T cell receptor beta chain was sequenced during a study of CD4 T cells in relation to SARS-CoV-2 and coronaviruses. Of note for this clone: Its specificity is not known.

CEF-cultured naive and memory CD4+ T cell DNA got survey-level sequencing. The table came from immunoSEQ multiplex PCR; TCRdb's copy has only in-frame clones and leaves some out. The sample has about 38,000 clones, around four fifths seen once. The V segment lost 4 bases and the J segment 2 bases; nucleotides outside the gene matches: 10. There are 17 residues in the CDR3. CDR1 and CDR2 from the germline V gene are GTSNPN and SVGIG (reference sequence). Specimen: memory CD4+ T cells from PBMCs, cultured in vitro. The sequence was obtained from an adult with COVID-19. This chain joins TRBV30 and TRBJ2-5; 13 bases are shared with TRBD2. The CDR3 DNA is TGTGCCTGGAACTCTCCGGGACTAGCGGGGAAACAAGAGACCCAGTACTTC. Translating gives CAWNSPGLAGKQETQYF. The complete variable domain, with remaining parts taken from reference TRBV30 and TRBJ2-5, reads SQTIHQWPATLVQPVGSPLSLECTVEGTSNPNLYWYRQAAGRGLQLLFYSVGIGQISSEVPQNLSASRPQDRQFILSSKKLLLSDSGFYLCAWNSPGLAGKQETQYFGPGTRLLVL.